This TCR beta chain was sequenced for a study of memory CD8 T cells in hepatitis C reinfection. For the study at large: A couple of donors resolved primary infection, then developed chronic reinfection.

This table comes from immunoSEQ multiplex PCR, and its TCRdb copy is limited to in-frame clones, with some not included. The table has thousands of clones, approximately 88% seen once. Time point denoted: late/post reinfection, 12 to 24 weeks after detection. No in vitro expansion preceded TCR sequencing of the sorted cells. The CDR3 has 15 residues. CDR1 is MNHEY and CDR2 is SVGAGI in the germline V gene. The trim removed 5 bases at V and 1 base at J, leaving 6 bases unmatched. The TCR comes from a man in his fifties or sixties with hepatitis C virus infection. Sequenced sample: naive CD8+ T cells sorted from blood. The chain employs TRBV6-5 and TRBJ2-7; 9 bases fit TRBD2. CDR3 bases: TGTGCCAGCAGTCCCGTGACTAGCGGTTCCTACGAGCAGTACTTC. Amino acids: CASSPVTSGSYEQYF.